This passage covers 28 T cell receptor beta chains from one sample sequenced in a study of shared clonotypes between healthy human individuals. TCRdb keeps only in-frame clones here, not all; method: immunoSEQ multiplex PCR. Among 800,000 or so clones listed, just over 95% were seen once. CD8 cells classed as naive were CD45RO-negative and positively selected for CCR7, excluding terminally differentiated effector memory CD45RA+ cells. Sample: naive CD8+ T cells sorted from blood. The receptors shown here come from a man younger than 40 in good health.

As for this clone: Other DNA variants within this sample encode the same CDR3. The chain joins TRBV28 to TRBJ1-2, with a tentative D call TRBD1 (5 bases). V was clipped by 3 bases and J by 8 bases, with 7 bases between them. The CDR3 spans 11 residues. CDR1 and CDR2 (germline): MDHEN, SYDVKM. CDR3 residues: CASSFGGGYTF. The CDR3 DNA is TGTGCCAGCAGTTTCGGGGGGGGCTACACCTTC.

The rearrangement uses TRBV7-3 and TRBJ2-2, with 9 nucleotides matching TRBD1. Trimming removed 5 bases from V and 6 bases from J; junction bases left unmatched: 7. The CDR3 has 15 residues. The germline CDR1 and CDR2 sequences are SGHTA and FQGTGA. The CDR3 region has the DNA TGTGCCAGCAGCCCAAGGACAGGGGTGGCCGGGGAGCTGTTTTTT. Amino acid sequence: CASSPRTGVAGELFF.

This clone was recorded only once. The chain combines TRBV27 with TRBJ2-3, with D unclear. Between the trimmed V and J ends, which lost 3 bases and 4 bases, there was a span of 5 bases. The germline CDR1 and CDR2 sequences are MNHEY and SMNVEV (reference sequence). The CDR3 runs to 12 residues. The CDR3 sequence is CASSFSADTQYF. The CDR3 region has the DNA TGTGCCAGCAGTTTTAGTGCAGATACGCAGTATTTT.

This chain's CDR3 is CSVEQELNYGYTF. In DNA, the CDR3 is TGCAGCGTTGAACAAGAGCTAAACTATGGCTACACCTTC. This rearrangement joins TRBV29-1 to TRBJ1-2, with D hard to call. CDR1 and CDR2 from the germline V gene are SQVTM and ANQGSEA. The V end was cut by 2 bases, the J end by 2 bases, with 9 bases between. The CDR3 contains 13 residues.

This chain uses TRBV10-1 with TRBJ1-3; 9 positions match TRBD1. Germline CDR1 WNHNN, CDR2 SYGVQD (reference sequence). This CDR3 has 16 residues. The trim removed 4 bases at V and 0 bases at J, leaving 4 bases unmatched. CDR3 sequence: CASSAGTGSSGNTIYF. CDR3 nucleotide sequence: TGCGCCAGCAGTGCCGGGACAGGGTCCTCTGGAAACACCATATATTTT.

The genes are TRBV14 and TRBJ2-7; possible D gene TRBD1, 6 bases. The CDR3 spans 15 residues. Germline assignment: CDR1 SGHDN and CDR2 FVKESK. The ends were cut back, 5 bases at V and 0 bases at J, with 14 bases in the middle. Here the CDR3 DNA reads TGTGCCAGCAGCGGTCCCGGGACATACTCCTACGAGCAGTACTTC. It codes for CASSGPGTYSYEQYF.

This chain joins TRBV7-7 and TRBJ2-1, with D perhaps matching TRBD2 (6 bases). The V gene's germline CDR1 is SSHAT and CDR2 FNYEAQ (reference sequence). V was clipped by 6 bases and J by 6 bases, with 18 bases between them. The CDR3 totals 15 residues. The CDR3 DNA reads TGTGCCAGCAGTCCCGGGTTGGCTAGCGTCAATGAGCAGTTCTTC. Encoded protein: CASSPGLASVNEQFF.

The chain has TRBV2 and TRBJ2-3; TRBD2 aligns across 7 bases. The germline CDR1 and CDR2 sequences are SNHLY and FYNNEI. The CDR3 covers 16 residues. V was clipped by 4 bases and J by 0 bases; unmatched bases: 7. For the CDR3, the DNA is TGTGCCAGCAGTGGAAGGGGACTAACTAGCACAGATACGCAGTATTTT. It codes for CASSGRGLTSTDTQYF.

About this clone: Other DNA variants within this sample encode the same CDR3. The rearrangement uses TRBV27 and TRBJ2-7; unclear D gene. V lost 0 bases and J 1 base, leaving 4 bases between the germline ends. CDR1 and CDR2 from the germline V gene are MNHEY and SMNVEV (reference sequence). There are 13 residues in the CDR3. CDR3 amino acids: CASSLSISYEQYF. As DNA, the CDR3 is TGTGCCAGCAGTTTATCGATATCCTACGAGCAGTACTTC.

Written as DNA, the CDR3 is TGTGCCAGCAGTCGAGTCGGAGCAGGCGTTGAGCAGTTCTTC. It specifies CASSRVGAGVEQFF. The chain has TRBV6-5 and TRBJ2-1; unclear D gene. The V end was cut by 5 bases, the J end by 9 bases, with 17 bases between. The CDR3 is made up of 14 amino acids. From germline, CDR1 is MNHEY and CDR2 SVGAGI.

The gene calls are TRBV4-1 and TRBJ2-7; the D gene is possibly TRBD2 (5 bases). The CDR3 runs to 16 residues. V was shortened by 0 bases and J by 0 bases, with 12 bases between the two germline ends. Germline CDR1 MGHRA, CDR2 YSYEKL. The CDR3 region is CASSQESAGLSYEQYF. The CDR3, as DNA: TGCGCCAGCAGCCAAGAAAGCGCGGGCCTCTCCTACGAGCAGTACTTC.

The rearrangement links TRBV30 to TRBJ2-1; the D is unclear. This CDR3 is 11 amino acids long. V was trimmed by 5 bases and J by 9 bases, leaving 11 bases between them. Germline V CDR1 and CDR2: GTSNPN, SVGIG (reference sequence). CDR3 coding DNA: TGTGCCTGGGATTGGGGTACTGAGCAGTTCTTC. Its protein product is CAWDWGTEQFF.

This chain joins TRBV14 and TRBJ1-2, with TRBD1 identical over 10 bases. From germline, CDR1 is SGHDN and CDR2 FVKESK. V was clipped by 2 bases and J by 7 bases; unmatched bases: 7. The CDR3 has 15 residues. CDR3 DNA sequence: TGTGCCAGCAGCCAATTGGGACAGGGGTTGTCTGGCTACACCTTC. Protein product: CASSQLGQGLSGYTF.

The chain has TRBV2 and TRBJ2-2; the match to TRBD1 covers 8 bases. This CDR3 is 14 amino acids long. CDR1 is SNHLY, CDR2 FYNNEI, per germline. After removal of 6 bases from V and 7 bases from J, the junction contained 7 bases not matched to a gene. The CDR3: CASRDDRGGGELFF. The CDR3 nucleotides are TGTGCCAGCAGAGATGACAGGGGCGGCGGGGAGCTGTTTTTT. Full variable domain (rest looked up from reference TRBV2 and TRBJ2-2): EPEVTQTPSHQVTQMGQEVILRCVPISNHLYFYWYRQILGQKVEFLVSFYNNEISEKSEIFDDQFSVERPDGSNFTLKIRSTKLEDSAMYFCASRDDRGGGELFFGEGSRLTVL.

This chain links TRBV19 with TRBJ2-7; D gene uncertain. With 7 bases removed from V and 4 bases from J, the gap between germline ends came to 8 bases. Germline V gene lookup returns CDR1 LNHDA and CDR2 SQIVND (reference sequence). This CDR3 has 11 amino acids. In nucleotides, the CDR3 is TGTGCCAGTAAAGACGGGTACGAGCAGTACTTC. This encodes CASKDGYEQYF. Supplemented by reference TRBV19 and TRBJ2-7, the full variable domain reads DGGITQSPKYLFRKEGQNVTLSCEQNLNHDAMYWYRQDPGQGLRLIYYSQIVNDFQKGDIAEGYSVSREKKESFPLTVTSAQKNPTAFYLCASKDGYEQYFGPGTRLTVT.

The chain has TRBV2 and TRBJ2-1; D not certain. This CDR3 is 11 amino acids long. Germline V gene lookup returns CDR1 SNHLY and CDR2 FYNNEI. The V gene lost 8 bases and the J gene lost 9 bases, with 11 bases spanning the gap. The DNA for the CDR3 is TGTGCCAGCTGGGGTTTTCTTGAGCAGTTCTTC. Amino acids: CASWGFLEQFF.

V and J are TRBV14 and TRBJ2-7; D unresolved. The CDR3 runs 13 residues. The V end was cut by 4 bases, the J end by 0 bases, with 7 bases between. CDR1 is SGHDN, CDR2 FVKESK, per germline. CDR3 DNA: TGTGCCAGCAGCCGAGAATTCTCCTACGAGCAGTACTTC. This encodes CASSREFSYEQYF. The whole variable domain, remainder taken from reference TRBV14 and TRBJ2-7, is EAGVTQFPSHSVIEKGQTVTLRCDPISGHDNLYWYRRVMGKEIKFLLHFVKESKQDESGMPNNRFLAERTGGTYSTLKVQPAELEDSGVYFCASSREFSYEQYFGPGTRLTVT.

The chain combines TRBV11-2 with TRBJ1-5; 11 bases line up with TRBD1. This CDR3 has 15 residues. The V gene end was trimmed by 5 bases and the J gene end by 5 bases; junction bases not matched to a gene: 5. Germline CDR1 reads SGHAT; CDR2 reads FQNNGV. The CDR3 is CASSTGQGGYQPQHF. The CDR3 DNA sequence: TGTGCCAGCAGCACGGGACAGGGGGGCTATCAGCCCCAGCATTTT.

The chain recombines TRBV9 with TRBJ2-1; 11 nucleotides agree with TRBD1. The CDR3 has 15 residues. From germline, CDR1 is SGDLS and CDR2 YYNGEE. The V and J ends lost 3 bases and 6 bases, in that order; junction bases with no gene match: 5. The CDR3 coding sequence is TGTGCCAGCAGCGCCGGACAGGGGGCTGGCAATGAGCAGTTCTTC. It specifies CASSAGQGAGNEQFF.

This rearrangement joins TRBV10-3 to TRBJ2-7, with 7 bases that match TRBD1. The CDR3 is 14 amino acids. V dropped 9 bases and J dropped 5; count of bases not matched to a gene: 13. Germline CDR1 is ENHRY and CDR2 is SYGVKD. CDR3 in DNA: TGTGCCATTTTACCCGACAGGGCACCCAACGAGCAGTACTTC. Its translation: CAILPDRAPNEQYF.

The chain employs TRBV28 and TRBJ2-7, with D possibly called TRBD1 or TRBD2 (6 bases each). Germline CDR1 MDHEN, CDR2 SYDVKM. V was pared by 2 bases and J by 3 bases, with 11 bases between. This CDR3 is built from 14 residues. CDR3 in amino acids: CASSLTGTDYEQYF. The CDR3 coding sequence is TGTGCCAGCAGTTTAACAGGGACTGACTACGAGCAGTACTTC.

On this clone: Other DNA sequences within the sample encode an identical CDR3. The V and J genes are TRBV7-2 and TRBJ2-1; 11 bases agree with TRBD2. The CDR3 is 14 amino acids. Germline CDR1 is SGHTA and CDR2 is FQGNSA. Trimming took 5 bases from V and 6 from J; bases not matched to a gene: 3. CDR3 bases: TGTGCCAGCAGCCCTGGGACTAGCGGCAATGAGCAGTTCTTC. Its translation: CASSPGTSGNEQFF. The whole variable domain, filled in from reference TRBV7-2 and TRBJ2-1, reads GAGVSQSPSNKVTEKGKDVELRCDPISGHTALYWYRQSLGQGLEFLIYFQGNSAPDKSGLPSDRFSAERTGGSVSTLTIQRTQQEDSAVYLCASSPGTSGNEQFFGPGTRLTVL.

The CDR3 region has the DNA TGTGCCAGTAGTATAGGAACTAGCGGGAATGATGAGCAGTTCTTC. This gives the protein CASSIGTSGNDEQFF. V and J are TRBV19 and TRBJ2-1; the match to TRBD2 covers 10 bases. Germline values: CDR1 LNHDA, CDR2 SQIVND (reference sequence). The V segment lost 1 base and the J segment 8 bases; nucleotides outside the gene matches: 5. The CDR3 runs 15 residues.

Comments on this clone: Other nucleotide sequences from this sample produce the same CDR3. The rearrangement links TRBV13 to TRBJ2-1; 12 bases line up with TRBD2. V lost 5 bases to trimming and J lost 4 bases; unmatched junction nucleotides: 3. This CDR3 region has 15 residues. Germline CDR1 and CDR2: PRHDT and FYEKMQ (reference sequence). CDR3: CASSPGTSGYNEQFF. For the CDR3, the DNA is TGTGCCAGCAGCCCCGGGACTAGCGGGTACAATGAGCAGTTCTTC.

Worth noting for this clone: Different DNA sequences within this sample yield the same CDR3. The V and J genes are TRBV13 and TRBJ2-5; no firm D call. The CDR3 is 13 amino acids. Deletions cut 0 bases from V and 1 base from J, with 3 bases between. Looked up from germline, CDR1 is PRHDT and CDR2 is FYEKMQ (reference sequence). CDR3 coding DNA: TGTGCCAGCAGCTTAGGGCTCCAAGAGACCCAGTACTTC. As protein: CASSLGLQETQYF. Supplemented by reference TRBV13 and TRBJ2-5, the full variable domain reads AAGVIQSPRHLIKEKRETATLKCYPIPRHDTVYWYQQGPGQDPQFLISFYEKMQSDKGSIPDRFSAQQFSDYHSELNMSSLELGDSALYFCASSLGLQETQYFGPGTRLLVL.

The CDR3 loop reads CASSLAGRNTQETQYF. CDR3 DNA: TGTGCCAGCAGCTTAGCTGGGCGCAACACACAAGAGACCCAGTACTTC. V usage is TRBV7-9 and J usage is TRBJ2-5; D not certain. The CDR3 loop spans 16 amino acids. Per germline, CDR1 SEHNR and CDR2 FQNEAQ (reference sequence). V lost 0 bases and J 2 bases, leaving 13 bases between the germline ends. Full variable domain (rest looked up from reference TRBV7-9 and TRBJ2-5): DTGVSQNPRHKITKRGQNVTFRCDPISEHNRLYWYRQTLGQGPEFLTYFQNEAQLEKSRLLSDRFSAERPKGSFSTLEIQRTEQGDSAMYLCASSLAGRNTQETQYFGPGTRLLVL.

The chain joins TRBV27 to TRBJ1-5; TRBD1 might be the D (5 bases). The germline V gene encodes CDR1 MNHEY and CDR2 SMNVEV (reference sequence). V lost 3 bases and J 7 bases, leaving 10 bases between the germline ends. The CDR3 length is 13 residues. The CDR3 region is CASSFPGRQPQHF. In DNA form, the CDR3 reads TGTGCCAGCAGTTTCCCAGGGCGGCAGCCCCAGCATTTT.

This chain links TRBV4-3 with TRBJ2-1; D possibly matches TRBD1 or TRBD2 (6 bases each). The CDR3 spans 15 residues. The V and J ends lost 0 bases and 7 bases respectively, with 13 bases between them. CDR1 is LGHNA and CDR2 is YSLEER in the germline V gene. Here the CDR3 DNA reads TGCGCCAGCAGCCAAGAGGAGGGCCAGGGGAATGAGCAGTTCTTC. Residues: CASSQEEGQGNEQFF.